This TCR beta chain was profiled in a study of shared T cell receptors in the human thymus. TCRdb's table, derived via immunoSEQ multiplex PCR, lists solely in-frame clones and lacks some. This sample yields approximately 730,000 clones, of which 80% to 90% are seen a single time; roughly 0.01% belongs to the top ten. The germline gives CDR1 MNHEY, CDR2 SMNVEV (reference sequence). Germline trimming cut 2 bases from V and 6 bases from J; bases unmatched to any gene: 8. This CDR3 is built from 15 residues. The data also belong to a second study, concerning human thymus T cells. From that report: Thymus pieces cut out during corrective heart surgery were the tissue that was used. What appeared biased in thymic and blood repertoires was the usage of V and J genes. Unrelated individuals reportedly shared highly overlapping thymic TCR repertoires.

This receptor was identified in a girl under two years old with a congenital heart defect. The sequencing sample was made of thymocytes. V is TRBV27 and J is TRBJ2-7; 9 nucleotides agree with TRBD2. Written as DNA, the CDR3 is TGTGCCAGCAGTTTAGGGGCGGGGGGGTTCCTCGAGCAGTACTTC. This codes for CASSLGAGGFLEQYF.